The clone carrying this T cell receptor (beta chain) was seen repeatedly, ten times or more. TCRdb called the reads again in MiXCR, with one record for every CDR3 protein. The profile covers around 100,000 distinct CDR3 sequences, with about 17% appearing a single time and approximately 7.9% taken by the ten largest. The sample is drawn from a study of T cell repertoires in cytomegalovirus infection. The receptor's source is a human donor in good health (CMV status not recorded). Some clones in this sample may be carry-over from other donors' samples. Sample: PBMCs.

For the CDR3, the DNA is TGTGCCAGCAGCTTAGTCGGGCTAGCGGGGGGGACACCTCGGGCCCAGTACTTC. The encoded protein is CASSLVGLAGGTPRAQYF. V gene TRBV7-2 combines with J gene TRBJ2-5, with 12 bases lining up with TRBD2. There are 18 residues in the CDR3. Germline V lookup: CDR1 SGHTA, CDR2 FQGNSA. J was trimmed by 9 bases and V by 1 base; bases with no gene match: 15. The full variable domain, rest sourced from reference TRBV7-2 and TRBJ2-5, is GAGVSQSPSNKVTEKGKDVELRCDPISGHTALYWYRQSLGQGLEFLIYFQGNSAPDKSGLPSDRFSAERTGGSVSTLTIQRTQQEDSAVYLCASSLVGLAGGTPRAQYFGPGTRLLVL.